This T cell receptor beta chain appears in the sequencing data of a study of neoadjuvant anti-PD-1 for oral cavity cancer. V was clipped by 7 bases and J by 0 bases, with 9 bases between them. CDR1 SNHLY and CDR2 FYNNEI come from the germline V gene. This CDR3 has 13 amino acids. Time point meaning: after neoadjuvant nivolumab, at surgical resection. Patients had HPV-negative, locally advanced oral cavity squamous cell carcinoma. This clone was counted once. Repertoires were generated with immunoSEQ multiplex PCR, while TCRdb's copy carries only in-frame clones and drops some. The sample has 13,000 to 15,000 clones, about 74% seen once.

The V gene is TRBV2, the J gene TRBJ1-1; D gene ambiguous. The TCR originated in a person aged 40 to 85 with oral cavity squamous cell carcinoma. The sequencing used PBMCs, collected after nivolumab (anti-PD-1) treatment. The CDR3 loop is CASIALLNTEAFF. CDR3 DNA sequence: TGTGCCAGCATAGCGCTCCTGAACACTGAAGCTTTCTTT.